The 4 T cell receptor beta chains listed next were all sequenced from one sample in a study of beta chain features in type 1 diabetes. What was sequenced were expressed TCRB transcripts, since all of the isolated RNA had been reverse transcribed. The repertoire was sequenced with immunoSEQ multiplex PCR; TCRdb's copy has only in-frame clones and lacks some. The repertoire consists of fewer than 550,000 clones, with roughly an eighth occurring once and the leading ten covering about 0.045%. Input material: naive CD4+ T cells from blood. Every receptor here comes from a young woman in good health.

This clone occurred a few times. The chain carries TRBV5-1 and TRBJ2-7; no reliable D call. Germline-derived CDR1 and CDR2 are SGHRS and YFSETQ. The CDR3 consists of 12 residues. Deletions cut 2 bases from V and 2 bases from J, with 5 bases between. CDR3 residues: CASSLSAYEQYF. The CDR3 DNA reads TGCGCCAGCAGCTTATCCGCCTACGAGCAGTACTTC.

J is TRBJ1-1 and V is TRBV5-1; the D is unclear. The CDR3 runs to 12 residues. Germline CDR1 is SGHRS and CDR2 is YFSETQ. The ends were cut back, 6 bases at V and 4 bases at J, with 10 bases in the middle. CDR3 amino acids: CASKGGSTEAFF. The CDR3 DNA reads TGCGCCAGCAAGGGCGGGAGCACTGAAGCTTTCTTT.

This clone occurred a few times. The chain carries TRBV30 and TRBJ1-2; TRBD1 might be the D (6 bases). CDR1 and CDR2 (germline): GTSNPN, SVGIG (reference sequence). V was trimmed by 4 bases and J by 9 bases, leaving 21 bases between them. This CDR3 comprises 14 residues. The DNA of the CDR3 is TGTGCCTGGAAGCGCGGACAGCATACTGGAAGCTACACCTTC. Translated: CAWKRGQHTGSYTF.

This clone was counted only a few times. The chain uses TRBV25-1 and TRBJ2-3, with TRBD2 matching 8 bases. CDR1 is MGHDK, CDR2 SYGVNS, per germline. The CDR3 has 14 residues. The J segment lost 1 base and the V segment lost 6 bases, leaving 3 bases of the junction unmatched. CDR3 nucleotides: TGTGCCAGCAGCGCGGGGGGCCGCACAGATACGCAGTATTTT. It specifies CASSAGGRTDTQYF.